This TCR beta chain came from a study of beta chain features in type 1 diabetes. Notes on the study in general: Any HLA effect on TCRB rearrangement was left unresolved by small sub-analyses. In every one of the four CD4+ subsets, TCRB CDR3s were moderately but significantly shorter in Type 1 diabetes patients.

Based on CD45RO/CCR7/CD25/CD127/CD95/CD27, CD4+ regulatory, stem cell-like memory, naive and central memory cells were sorted. Sequencing targeted expressed TCRB transcripts, as all isolated RNA had been reverse transcribed. Produced via immunoSEQ multiplex PCR; TCRdb's table is partial and in-frame only. The table has a few hundred thousand clones, around 13% seen once. After removal of 4 bases from V and 0 bases from J, the junction contained 7 bases not matched to a gene. The CDR3 spans 16 residues. Looked up from germline, CDR1 is SGHDT and CDR2 is YYEEEE. For this clone: Its matching antigen is unknown.

Sequencing was carried out using naive CD4+ T cells from blood. This chain links TRBV5-6 with TRBJ2-7; 10 bases line up with TRBD1. The clonotype was recovered from a man between 18 and 35 years old in good health. This CDR3 is CASSPPGTGASYEQYF. CDR3 sequence (DNA): TGTGCCAGCAGCCCCCCCGGGACAGGGGCCTCCTACGAGCAGTACTTC.